The 3 T cell receptor beta chains below all came from one sample that was sequenced in a study of T cells in Graves' hyperthyroidism and ophthalmopathy (dated by TCRdb to the late 2010s). Libraries were made using multiplex PCR. The listed sequencing device is Illumina HiSeq 2000. The TCR beta CDR3 regions were amplified from the RNA transcripts. A first-round RT-PCR of the TCR CDR3 used the HTBI primer set with the Qiagen OneStep RT-PCR kit. In TCRdb, the public reads were trimmed at Q25 with fastp and aligned with MiXCR, with productive beta chains retained. Records with the same CDR3 protein are collapsed into one entry carrying the most frequent genes and DNA. The sample yields 200,000 to 250,000 distinct CDR3 sequences; roughly 18% were counted once. Roughly two fifths of the sample belongs to the ten largest clones. Sequenced: blood. The receptors were sampled from a man aged 35 to 55 with Graves' hyperthyroidism.

This clonotype occurred many times. The gene calls are TRBV30 and TRBJ1-2; D unclear. V was shortened by 2 bases and J by 8 bases, with 9 bases between the two germline ends. Per the germline V gene, CDR1 is GTSNPN and CDR2 is SVGIG (reference sequence). The CDR3 is made up of 11 amino acids. The CDR3 protein is CAWSLALGYTF. The CDR3 DNA follows: TGTGCCTGGAGTTTGGCCCTCGGCTACACCTTC.

J is TRBJ1-1 and V is TRBV7-3, with 7 bases identical to TRBD1. The germline V gene has CDR1 SGHTA and CDR2 FQGTGA. The CDR3 extends over 15 amino acids. The J segment lost 0 bases and the V segment lost 3 bases, leaving 4 bases of the junction unmatched. The CDR3 region has the DNA TGTGCCAGCAGCTTGGGACAGATCATGAACACTGAAGCTTTCTTT. This gives the protein CASSLGQIMNTEAFF.

This clonotype was observed many times. V usage is TRBV7-2 and J usage is TRBJ2-5; tentatively, D is TRBD2 (6 bases). The germline gives CDR1 SGHTA, CDR2 FQGNSA. The CDR3 has 14 amino acids. V shed 7 bases and J shed 3 bases, with 15 bases lying between them. The CDR3 here is CASNSWGVEETQYF. Here the CDR3 DNA reads TGTGCCAGCAACTCTTGGGGGGTCGAAGAGACCCAGTACTTC.